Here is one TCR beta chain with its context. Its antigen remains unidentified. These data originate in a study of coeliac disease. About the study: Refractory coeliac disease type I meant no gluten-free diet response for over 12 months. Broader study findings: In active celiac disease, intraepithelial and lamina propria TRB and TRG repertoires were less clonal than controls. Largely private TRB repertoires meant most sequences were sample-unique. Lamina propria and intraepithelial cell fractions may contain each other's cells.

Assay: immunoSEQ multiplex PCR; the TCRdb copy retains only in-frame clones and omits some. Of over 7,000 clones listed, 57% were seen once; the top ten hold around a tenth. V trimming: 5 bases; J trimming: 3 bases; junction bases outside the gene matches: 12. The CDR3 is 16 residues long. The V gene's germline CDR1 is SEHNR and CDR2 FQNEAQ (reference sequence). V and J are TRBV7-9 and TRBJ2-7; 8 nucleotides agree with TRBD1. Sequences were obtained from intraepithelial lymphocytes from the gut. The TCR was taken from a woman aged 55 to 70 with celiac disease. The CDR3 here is CASSPSTGGDFYEQYF. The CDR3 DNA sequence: TGTGCCAGCAGCCCCAGCACAGGGGGTGACTTCTACGAGCAGTACTTC.